A single sample gave rise to the 8 T cell receptor beta chains below, sequenced in a study of Ad26.COV2.S vaccination and SARS-CoV-2 variants. The treatment was: over 15 received Ad26.COV2.S at low or high dose, single or two shots; 5 received placebo; per-sample allocation not given. Sampling took place 63 days after the first vaccine or placebo injection. TCRdb's table, derived via immunoSEQ multiplex PCR, lists solely in-frame clones and lacks some. The repertoire holds about 470,000 clones, less than 95% seen once, with about 4.1% in the top ten. The input for sequencing was peripheral blood, taken in a trial of Ad26.COV2.S vaccine versus placebo. All receptors derive from a person aged 18-65 years who received the Ad26.COV2.S COVID-19 vaccine or a placebo.

The chain is built from TRBV6-2 or TRBV6-3 and TRBJ2-1; 11 nucleotides align to TRBD2. The germline V gene has CDR1 MNHEY and CDR2 SVGEGT. This CDR3 has 19 residues. Unmatched junction bases numbered 14, after V lost 7 bases and J lost 0 bases. Here the CDR3 reads CASIPGLAGMGSSYNEQFF. CDR3 sequence (DNA): TGTGCCAGCATCCCCGGACTAGCGGGCATGGGGAGCTCCTACAATGAGCAGTTCTTC.

The chain employs TRBV25-1 and TRBJ2-7; TRBD2 might be the D (6 bases). Per the germline V gene, CDR1 is MGHDK and CDR2 is SYGVNS. This CDR3 is 13 amino acids long. V lost 3 bases and J lost 7, with 13 bases in between. The CDR3 DNA sequence: TGTGCCAGCAGTGATCTAAGGGCGGGAGAGCAGTACTTC. Translating it yields CASSDLRAGEQYF.

The V gene is TRBV5-6, the J gene TRBJ1-2, with 9 bases identical to TRBD1. Germline CDR1 SGHDT, CDR2 YYEEEE. The CDR3 runs 15 residues. The ends lost 2 bases at V and 0 bases at J; junction bases unmatched: 2. The CDR3 DNA reads TGTGCCAGCAGCTTAGGGACAGGGACTAACTATGGCTACACCTTC. It specifies CASSLGTGTNYGYTF.

This clone was recorded once. J is TRBJ2-7 and V is TRBV28; 7 nucleotides match TRBD1. The length of the CDR3 is 16 residues. Germline trimming cut 5 bases from V and 3 bases from J; bases unmatched to any gene: 13. Germline CDR1 MDHEN, CDR2 SYDVKM. CDR3 in DNA: TGTGCCAGCAGTCGAATGGACAGGAGAGCCCTCTACGAGCAGTACTTC. Its translation: CASSRMDRRALYEQYF.

A note on this clone: One end of the junction varies from germline; a read error may be responsible. The CDR3 loop reads CASTLDGFKTEAFF. CDR3 in DNA: TGTGCCAGCACTTTAGATGGGTTTAAGACTGAAGCTTTCTTT. This chain connects TRBV28 to TRBJ1-1; D gene unclear. Germline V gene lookup returns CDR1 MDHEN and CDR2 SYDVKM. The CDR3 length is 14 residues.

The rearrangement links TRBV18 to TRBJ1-6; 8 nucleotides agree with TRBD1. J lost 8 bases, V lost 4 bases, and 7 bases had no gene match. The CDR3 has 15 amino acids. The germline gives CDR1 KGHSH, CDR2 LQKENI. As DNA, the CDR3 is TGTGCCAGCTCACGGAGACAGGGGTCGGATTCACCCCTCCACTTT. Translating it yields CASSRRQGSDSPLHF.

This clone was seen a single time. The V call is TRBV5-1, the J call TRBJ1-4; D ambiguous. V was trimmed by 4 bases and J by 8 bases, leaving 12 bases between them. Germline assignment: CDR1 SGHRS and CDR2 YFSETQ. This CDR3 has 13 amino acids. The chain's CDR3 is CASSGDGGEKLFF. DNA of the CDR3: TGCGCCAGCAGCGGAGACGGTGGGGAAAAACTGTTTTTT.

J is TRBJ2-3 and V is TRBV27; tentative D call: TRBD2 (5 bases). Trimming removed 8 bases from V and 6 bases from J, with 18 bases in between. The CDR3 is made up of 14 amino acids. Germline loops: CDR1 MNHEY, CDR2 SMNVEV (reference sequence). The CDR3 DNA reads as TGTGCCAGCTCCCTCCTAGCTTCGGGGGATACGCAGTATTTT. Protein sequence: CASSLLASGDTQYF.